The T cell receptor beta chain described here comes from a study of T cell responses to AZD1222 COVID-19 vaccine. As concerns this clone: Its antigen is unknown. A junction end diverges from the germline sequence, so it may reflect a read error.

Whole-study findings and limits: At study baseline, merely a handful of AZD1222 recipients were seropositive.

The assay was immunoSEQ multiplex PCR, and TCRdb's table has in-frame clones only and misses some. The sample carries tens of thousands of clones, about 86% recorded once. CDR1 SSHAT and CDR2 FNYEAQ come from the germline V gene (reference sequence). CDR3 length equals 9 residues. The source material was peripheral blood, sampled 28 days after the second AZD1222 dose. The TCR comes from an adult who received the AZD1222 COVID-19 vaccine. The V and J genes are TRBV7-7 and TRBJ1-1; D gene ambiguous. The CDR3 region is CASSPSAFF. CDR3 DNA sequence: TGTGCTAGCAGCCCTTCGGCTTTCTTT.